The clone carrying this T cell receptor beta chain was seen at least ten times. What it binds is unknown. Since it is a stray read in a library aimed at alpha chains, this beta chain has a size that is not meaningful. This entry is derived from a study of spatial heterogeneity in lung cancer. Study-level results: It was estimated that coverage of tumor T cells reached 5.5% to 7.5% for alpha chains and roughly 13% for beta chains. The counts of expanded TCRs, ubiquitous and regional, tracked ubiquitous and regional nonsynonymous mutations, respectively. Mutation counts in tumors were tracked by counts of expanded intratumoral alpha and beta TCRs.

TCR cDNA molecules each carried a unique molecular identifier. TCRdb redid the calling of the 5' RACE reads with MiXCR, one entry per CDR3 protein. The profile shows fewer than 20,000 distinct CDR3 sequences, 5.8% of them singletons. Time point reported: sample taken at primary tumor resection. Sequencing was performed on whole RNA extracted from tumor and nontumor lung tissue, or from frozen PBMC, and the material was left unsorted. In germline, CDR1 is SNHLY, CDR2 FYNNEI. CDR3 length: 16 amino acids. The J segment lost 3 bases and the V segment lost 1 base, leaving 7 bases of the junction unmatched.

The receptor was derived from a female donor with early-stage non-small cell lung cancer. J is TRBJ2-3 and V is TRBV2; 7 bases are a match to TRBD2. The input for sequencing was lung tumor tissue, taken at surgery. The CDR3 region has the DNA TGTGCCAGCAGTGAAGGAGTGCTAGCGGAGACAGATACGCAGTATTTT. Protein product: CASSEGVLAETDTQYF.